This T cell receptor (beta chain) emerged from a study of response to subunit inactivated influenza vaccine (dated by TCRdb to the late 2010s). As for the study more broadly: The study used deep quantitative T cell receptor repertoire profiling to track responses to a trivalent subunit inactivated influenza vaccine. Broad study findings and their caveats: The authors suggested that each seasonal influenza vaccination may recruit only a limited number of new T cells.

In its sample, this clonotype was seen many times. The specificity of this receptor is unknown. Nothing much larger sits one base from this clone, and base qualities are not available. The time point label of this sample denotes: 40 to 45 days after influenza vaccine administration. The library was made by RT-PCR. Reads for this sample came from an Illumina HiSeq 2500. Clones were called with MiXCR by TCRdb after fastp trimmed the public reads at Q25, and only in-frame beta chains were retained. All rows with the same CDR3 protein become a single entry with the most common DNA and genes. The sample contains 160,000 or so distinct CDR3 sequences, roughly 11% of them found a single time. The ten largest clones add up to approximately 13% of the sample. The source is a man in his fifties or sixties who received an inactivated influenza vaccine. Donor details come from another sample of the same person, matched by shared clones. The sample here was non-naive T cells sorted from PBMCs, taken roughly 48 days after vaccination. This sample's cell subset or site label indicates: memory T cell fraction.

CDR3 region: CASSWNREDGYTF. Read as DNA, the sequence is TGTGCCAGCAGCTGGAACAGGGAAGACGGCTACACCTTC. The rearrangement joined TRBV7-8 to TRBJ1-2; TRBD1 might be the D gene, on 6 matching bases. Trimming takes 4 bases from V and 8 bases from J, and the germline ends sit 14 bases apart. From a lookup of the germline V gene, CDR1 and CDR2 are SGHVS and FQNEAQ. Including cysteine and phenylalanine, the CDR3 has 13 amino acids. This entry keeps only the CDR3 DNA: 39 bases, framed from base 1.